One sample yielded the 30 T cell receptor beta chains listed below, sequenced in a study of CD8 T cells in ankylosing spondylitis. Study-wide points: A TCR beta motif of 7 to 9 highly homologous variants seemed to mark ankylosing spondylitis blood.

Their recognized antigens are unknown. TCRdb re-derived calls from the 5' RACE reads in MiXCR, one entry per CDR3 protein. The sample has approximately 540,000 distinct CDR3 sequences, 10% to 15% seen once. The specimen sequenced was blood, either unsorted or a sorted T cell fraction (not recorded which). All receptors derive from a male donor with ankylosing spondylitis.

The table lists this clonotype with a few counts. This sequence joins TRBV6-5 and TRBJ2-3; 8 positions match TRBD1. Looked up from germline, CDR1 is MNHEY and CDR2 is SVGAGI. The CDR3 is 16 residues long. V trimming: 3 bases; J trimming: 2 bases; junction bases outside the gene matches: 7. CDR3: CASSYSDRDPTDTQYF. CDR3 nucleotide sequence: TGTGCCAGCAGTTATTCGGACAGGGACCCCACAGATACGCAGTATTTT.

This chain joins TRBV7-2 and TRBJ2-1; no definite D call. Per germline, CDR1 SGHTA and CDR2 FQGNSA. The CDR3 covers 13 residues. Trimming took off 1 base at V and 9 bases at J, with 10 bases between the two ends. CDR3 sequence (DNA): TGTGCCAGCAGCTTAGTATCTGAGGTTGAGCAGTTCTTC. It is translated as CASSLVSEVEQFF.

This clonotype was picked up a small number of times. V is TRBV11-2 and J is TRBJ2-7, with a possible D match to TRBD1 (6 bases). The V gene's germline CDR1 is SGHAT and CDR2 FQNNGV. CDR3 size: 15 residues. Between the trimmed V and J ends, which lost 3 bases and 1 base, there was a span of 13 bases. CDR3 sequence (DNA): TGTGCCAGCAGCTTCACAGGGCAGGGTTCCTACGAGCAGTACTTC. Translated: CASSFTGQGSYEQYF.

This clonotype was recorded at least ten times. The chain recombines TRBV3-1 with TRBJ2-3, with 13 positions matching TRBD2. The CDR3 spans 17 residues. Germline CDR1 reads LGHDT; CDR2 reads YNNKEL (reference sequence). The junction had 7 bases not matched to a gene; V was cut back by 2 bases and J by 5 bases. In nucleotides, the CDR3 is TGTGCCAGCAGCCAAAACCGACTAGCGGGAGGTCGAGATACGCAGTATTTT. It is translated as CASSQNRLAGGRDTQYF.

The chain uses TRBV20-1 and TRBJ1-2; D might be TRBD1 (5 bases). There are 16 residues in the CDR3. The V gene lost 3 bases and the J gene lost 9 bases, with 26 bases spanning the gap. Germline assignment: CDR1 DFQATT and CDR2 SNEGSKA (reference sequence). CDR3 in amino acids: CSAREQATINPLSYTF. CDR3 nucleotides: TGCAGTGCTAGGGAACAGGCTACCATAAATCCTTTAAGCTACACCTTC.

This clonotype was recorded a few times. The chain employs TRBV5-6 and TRBJ1-1; 8 positions match TRBD1. CDR3 length: 14 amino acids. CDR1 and CDR2 (germline): SGHDT, YYEEEE. The V gene end was trimmed by 2 bases and the J gene end by 6 bases; junction bases not matched to a gene: 6. As DNA, the CDR3 is TGTGCCAGCAGCTTCCTTCAGGGGGCCCCTGAAGCTTTCTTT. Amino acids: CASSFLQGAPEAFF.

The V gene is TRBV5-5, the J gene TRBJ2-2; D is unclear. This CDR3 has 13 amino acids. CDR1 SGHKS and CDR2 YYEKEE come from the germline V gene (reference sequence). Trimming took 6 bases from V and 6 from J, leaving 12 bases between them. The CDR3, as DNA: TGTGCCAGCAACCTTAGCCCAGCCGGGGAGCTGTTTTTT. This translates into CASNLSPAGELFF. Filled out from reference TRBV5-5 and TRBJ2-2, the complete variable domain reads DAGVTQSPTHLIKTRGQQVTLRCSPISGHKSVSWYQQVLGQGPQFIFQYYEKEERGRGNFPDRFSARQFPNYSSELNVNALLLGDSALYLCASNLSPAGELFFGEGSRLTVL.

This clonotype was counted many times. This rearrangement joins TRBV6-2 or TRBV6-3 to TRBJ2-1; 7 bases are a match to TRBD2. This CDR3 spans 14 amino acids. The V gene's germline CDR1 is MNHEY and CDR2 SVGEGT. Trimming took 6 bases from V and 10 from J; bases not matched to a gene: 12. This CDR3 reads CASSPSGRRGEQFF. The CDR3 nucleotides read TGTGCCAGCAGCCCCTCCGGGAGGAGGGGAGAGCAGTTCTTC.

In its sample, this clonotype was seen many times. The rearrangement uses TRBV27 and TRBJ2-3, with D maybe TRBD2 (6 bases). V lost 5 bases and J lost 7, with 13 bases in between. CDR1 is MNHEY and CDR2 is SMNVEV in the germline V gene (reference sequence). The CDR3 is 13 amino acids. The CDR3 protein is CASSLRGRNTQYF. As DNA, the CDR3 is TGTGCCAGCAGTCTCCGAGGGAGGAATACGCAGTATTTT.

This clonotype was observed at least ten times. The V and J genes are TRBV7-9 and TRBJ2-1; 7 bases are a match to TRBD2. This CDR3 spans 14 amino acids. The germline gives CDR1 SEHNR, CDR2 FQNEAQ (reference sequence). With 1 base clipped from V and 6 bases from J, the junction kept 3 bases outside the gene matches. The CDR3 here is CASSLGTSRNEQFF. In DNA form, the CDR3 reads TGTGCCAGCAGCTTAGGGACTAGTCGCAATGAGCAGTTCTTC.

This clonotype has only one observation. The rearrangement uses TRBV20-1 and TRBJ2-5, with 12 bases identical to TRBD2. The germline gives CDR1 DFQATT, CDR2 SNEGSKA (reference sequence). The J segment lost 10 bases and the V segment lost 6 bases, leaving 9 bases of the junction unmatched. The CDR3 contains 13 residues. The CDR3 DNA follows: TGCAGTGCCCCGACTAGCGGGAGTCCTTTCCAGTACTTC. Its translation is CSAPTSGSPFQYF.

The rearrangement uses TRBV18 and TRBJ1-2; D remains unclear. Deletions cut 3 bases from V and 4 bases from J, with 6 bases between. The CDR3 spans 12 residues. Germline V lookup: CDR1 KGHSH, CDR2 LQKENI. CDR3 residues: CASSPDLYGYTF. For the CDR3, the DNA is TGTGCCAGCTCACCGGACCTCTATGGCTACACCTTC. The full variable domain, completed using reference TRBV18 and TRBJ1-2, is NAGVMQNPRHLVRRRGQEARLRCSPMKGHSHVYWYRQLPEEGLKFMVYLQKENIIDESGMPKERFSAEFPKEGPSILRIQQVVRGDSAAYFCASSPDLYGYTFGSGTRLTVV.

This clonotype appeared a few times. The gene calls are TRBV5-5 and TRBJ2-2, with D unresolved. The length of the CDR3 is 15 residues. With 2 bases removed from V and 0 bases from J, the gap between germline ends came to 8 bases. Germline lookup yields CDR1 SGHKS and CDR2 YYEKEE (reference sequence). Here the CDR3 reads CASSFTDANTGELFF. DNA for the CDR3: TGTGCCAGCAGCTTTACAGACGCGAACACCGGGGAGCTGTTTTTT.

V is TRBV15 and J is TRBJ1-6; 8 bases are shared with TRBD1. The ends lost 3 bases at V and 10 bases at J; junction bases unmatched: 8. This CDR3 spans 15 amino acids. Looked up from germline, CDR1 is LNHNV and CDR2 is YYDKDF (reference sequence). The CDR3 DNA is TGTGCCACCAGCAGCGAGAGGACAGGGCGCTCACCCCTCCACTTT. It codes for CATSSERTGRSPLHF.

This chain links TRBV15 with TRBJ2-4; 10 bases match TRBD1. Germline lookup yields CDR1 LNHNV and CDR2 YYDKDF (reference sequence). The junction had 5 bases not matched to a gene; V was cut back by 3 bases and J by 12 bases. The CDR3 runs 13 residues. The CDR3 DNA reads as TGTGCCACCAGCAGCGTGACAGGGGGCAATCAGTACTTC. It encodes CATSSVTGGNQYF.

This rearrangement joins TRBV30 to TRBJ1-1; no reliable D call. Trimming took 0 bases from V and 8 from J, leaving 13 bases between them. Looked up from germline, CDR1 is GTSNPN and CDR2 is SVGIG (reference sequence). CDR3 length equals 13 residues. CDR3 DNA: TGTGCCTGGAGTGTACTTAAACGATCCGAAGCTTTCTTT. Encoded protein: CAWSVLKRSEAFF.

The chain has TRBV5-1 and TRBJ1-2; TRBD1 is a possible D gene (6 bases). Trimming removed 3 bases at V and 4 bases at J, with 16 bases between. The CDR3 consists of 15 residues. The germline CDR1 and CDR2 sequences are SGHRS and YFSETQ. CDR3 bases: TGCGCCAGCAGCTCGCATCGGGGGCCCAGCTATGGCTACACCTTC. Encoded protein: CASSSHRGPSYGYTF.

This clonotype has a count of ten or more. The genes are TRBV2 and TRBJ1-2; no firm D call. With 4 bases removed from V and 2 bases from J, the gap between germline ends came to 11 bases. The CDR3 sequence is 14 residues long. Per the germline V gene, CDR1 is SNHLY and CDR2 is FYNNEI. CDR3 DNA: TGTGCCAGCAGTGTCCGAGTCACCAACTATGGCTACACCTTC. Its protein product is CASSVRVTNYGYTF.

This clonotype was observed a handful of times. V gene TRBV29-1 combines with J gene TRBJ2-1; D perhaps matches TRBD1 (7 bases). V was shortened by 5 bases and J by 7 bases, with 12 bases between the two germline ends. Germline V gives CDR1 SQVTM, CDR2 ANQGSEA. The CDR3 runs to 12 residues. The CDR3 nucleotides read TGCAGCGTTTCGCCAGGGGGGAATGAGCAGTTCTTC. It encodes CSVSPGGNEQFF.

This clonotype was counted only a few times. The rearrangement uses TRBV5-6 and TRBJ1-1, with D tentatively TRBD1 (6 bases). Germline CDR1 SGHDT, CDR2 YYEEEE. V gave up 3 bases and J gave up 1 base, with 16 bases separating them. This CDR3 spans 16 amino acids. CDR3 bases: TGTGCCAGCAGCTCAATGACTCAGGGGAAGAACACTGAAGCTTTCTTT. Translated, it gives CASSSMTQGKNTEAFF.

This clonotype was picked up a small number of times. V gene TRBV29-1 combines with J gene TRBJ2-1, with 9 bases fitting TRBD2. The CDR3 sequence is 16 residues long. CDR1 SQVTM and CDR2 ANQGSEA come from the germline V gene. V trimming: 2 bases; J trimming: 7 bases; junction bases outside the gene matches: 12. CDR3 sequence reads: CSVESRAGGPGNEQFF. The CDR3 DNA reads TGCAGCGTTGAAAGTAGGGCGGGAGGGCCGGGGAATGAGCAGTTCTTC.

In its sample, this clonotype was seen a few times. A much larger clone differs by one base, so this may be a read error. The genes are TRBV5-1 and TRBJ2-1; TRBD2 aligns across 12 bases. CDR3 length: 14 residues. Germline assignment: CDR1 SGHRS and CDR2 YFSETQ. J lost 6 bases, V lost 7 bases, and 5 bases had no gene match. The CDR3: CASGMTSGSNEQFF. In nucleotides, the CDR3 is TGCGCCAGCGGCATGACTAGCGGGAGCAATGAGCAGTTCTTC.

The chain employs TRBV14 and TRBJ2-5; 10 bases align to TRBD2. The germline gives CDR1 SGHDN, CDR2 FVKESK. The CDR3 has 17 amino acids. After removal of 5 bases from V and 5 bases from J, the junction contained 14 bases not matched to a gene. CDR3 coding DNA: TGTGCCAGCAGCTCCAACCTCCCTCTAGCGGGAGAGGAGACCCAGTACTTC. It specifies CASSSNLPLAGEETQYF.

V gene TRBV15 combines with J gene TRBJ2-5, with a weak D call TRBD1 (6 bases). Germline V gene sequence: CDR1 LNHNV, CDR2 YYDKDF (reference sequence). Trimming removed 5 bases from V and 3 bases from J, with 19 bases in between. There are 16 residues in the CDR3. The DNA of the CDR3 is TGTGCCACCAGCCCCCCGGGTGGCAGGGGTGAAGAGACCCAGTACTTC. This gives the protein CATSPPGGRGEETQYF.

The chain uses TRBV12-3 or TRBV12-4 and TRBJ2-1; D is unresolved. CDR3 size: 15 residues. The V end was cut by 4 bases, the J end by 4 bases, with 14 bases between. The CDR3: CASSSQMDVYNEQFF. The CDR3 DNA is TGTGCCAGCAGTTCCCAGATGGACGTATACAATGAGCAGTTCTTC.

This chain uses TRBV15 with TRBJ2-7; D ambiguous. V was pared by 5 bases and J by 3 bases, with 14 bases between. This CDR3 has 14 residues. The germline gives CDR1 LNHNV, CDR2 YYDKDF (reference sequence). DNA for the CDR3: TGTGCCACCAGCGCCTTGAAGGGTTACTACGAGCAGTACGTC. This gives the protein CATSALKGYYEQYV.

V usage is TRBV14 and J usage is TRBJ2-7, with 7 bases matching TRBD1. The V gene's germline CDR1 is SGHDN and CDR2 FVKESK. The CDR3 runs 12 residues. The V segment lost 4 bases and the J segment 7 bases; nucleotides outside the gene matches: 4. This CDR3 reads CASSPDRREQYV. The CDR3 DNA reads as TGTGCCAGCAGCCCGGACAGGAGGGAGCAGTACGTC.

In its sample, this clonotype was seen a few times. This chain uses TRBV25-1 with TRBJ1-6; D is uncertain. This CDR3 spans 14 amino acids. Germline V CDR1 and CDR2: MGHDK, SYGVNS. The V gene lost 1 base and the J gene lost 9 bases, with 10 bases spanning the gap. CDR3 nucleotide sequence: TGTGCCAGCAGTGAATCCGGTTATGGTTCACCCCTCCACTTT. Translated: CASSESGYGSPLHF.

The gene calls are TRBV9 and TRBJ2-5; 7 positions agree with TRBD2. Germline lookup yields CDR1 SGDLS and CDR2 YYNGEE. Germline trimming cut 0 bases from V and 1 base from J; bases unmatched to any gene: 3. CDR3 length: 15 amino acids. CDR3 in amino acids: CASSVGSSGQETQYF. The CDR3 coding sequence is TGTGCCAGCAGCGTAGGATCTAGCGGCCAAGAGACCCAGTACTTC.

This clonotype was recorded many times. The chain carries TRBV29-1 and TRBJ2-7; D possibly uses TRBD1 or TRBD2 (5 bases each). Per the germline V gene, CDR1 is SQVTM and CDR2 is ANQGSEA. The ends were cut back, 2 bases at V and 6 bases at J, with 11 bases in the middle. The CDR3 is made up of 12 amino acids. CDR3 sequence reads: CSVELRGSEQYF. In DNA, the CDR3 is TGCAGCGTTGAACTTCGGGGCTCCGAGCAGTACTTC.